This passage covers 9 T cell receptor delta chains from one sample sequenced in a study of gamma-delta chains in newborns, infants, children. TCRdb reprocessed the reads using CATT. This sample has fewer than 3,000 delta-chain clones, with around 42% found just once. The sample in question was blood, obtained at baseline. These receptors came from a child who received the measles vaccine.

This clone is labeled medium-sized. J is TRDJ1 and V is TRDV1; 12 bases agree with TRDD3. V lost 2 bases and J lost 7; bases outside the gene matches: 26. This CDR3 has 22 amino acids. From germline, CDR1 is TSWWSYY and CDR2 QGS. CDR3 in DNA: TGTGCTCTTGGGGAATGCGATCCCTCATTCCCGTGGTACTGGGGGATACCGGGTAAACTCATCTTT. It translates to CALGECDPSFPWYWGIPGKLIF.

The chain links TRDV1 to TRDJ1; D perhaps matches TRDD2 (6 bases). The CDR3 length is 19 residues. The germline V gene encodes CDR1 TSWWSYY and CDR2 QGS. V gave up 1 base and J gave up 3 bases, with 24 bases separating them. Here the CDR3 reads CALGEPRFLRVSGADKLIF. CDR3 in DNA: TGTGCTCTTGGGGAACCCCGGTTCCTAAGGGTATCTGGTGCCGATAAACTCATCTTT.

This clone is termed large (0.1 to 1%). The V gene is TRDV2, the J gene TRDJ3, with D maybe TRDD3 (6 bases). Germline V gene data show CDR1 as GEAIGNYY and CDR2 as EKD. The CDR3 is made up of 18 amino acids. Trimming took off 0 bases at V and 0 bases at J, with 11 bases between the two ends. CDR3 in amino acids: CACDTVGASSWDTRQMFF. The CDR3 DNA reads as TGTGCCTGTGACACCGTGGGGGCCAGCTCCTGGGACACCCGACAGATGTTTTTC.

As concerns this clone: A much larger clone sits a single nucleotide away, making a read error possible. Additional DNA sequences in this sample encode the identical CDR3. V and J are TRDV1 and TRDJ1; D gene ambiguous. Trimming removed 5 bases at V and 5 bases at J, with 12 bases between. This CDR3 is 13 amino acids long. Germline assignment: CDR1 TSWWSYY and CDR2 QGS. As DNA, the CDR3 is TGTGCTCTTGGGAACTACAGAGGGGATAAACTCATCTTT. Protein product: CALGNYRGDKLIF.

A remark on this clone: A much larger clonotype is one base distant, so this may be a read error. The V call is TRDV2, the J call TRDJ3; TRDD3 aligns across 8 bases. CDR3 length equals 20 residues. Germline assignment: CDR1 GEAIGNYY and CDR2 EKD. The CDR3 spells CACDTVWDTRGSWYTRQMFF. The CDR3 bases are TGTGCCTGTGACACCGTTTGGGATACGCGCGGCTCCTGGTACACCCGACAGATGTTTTTC.

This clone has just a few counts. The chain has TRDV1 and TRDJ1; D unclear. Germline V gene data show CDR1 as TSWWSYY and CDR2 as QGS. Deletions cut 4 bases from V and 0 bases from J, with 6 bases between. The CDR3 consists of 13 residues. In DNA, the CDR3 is TGTGCTCTTGGGGTCCCGTACACCGATAAACTCATCTTT. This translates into CALGVPYTDKLIF.

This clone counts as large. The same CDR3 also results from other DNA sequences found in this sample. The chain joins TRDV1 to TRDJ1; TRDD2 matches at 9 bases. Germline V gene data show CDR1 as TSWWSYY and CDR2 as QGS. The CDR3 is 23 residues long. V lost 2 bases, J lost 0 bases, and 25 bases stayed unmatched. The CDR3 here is CALGEAGAPSYVWGSEDTDKLIF. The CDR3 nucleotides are TGTGCTCTTGGGGAAGCCGGTGCCCCTTCCTACGTCTGGGGGTCGGAGGACACCGATAAACTCATCTTT.

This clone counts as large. CDR3 DNA sequence: TGTGCTCTTGGGAAGGTTCCCCGACCTTACTGGGGGATTAGACTCATCTTT. Protein sequence: CALGKVPRPYWGIRLIF. The chain combines TRDV1 with TRDJ1; 10 bases line up with TRDD3. Germline V CDR1 and CDR2: TSWWSYY, QGS. The length of the CDR3 is 17 residues. Germline trimming cut 5 bases from V and 10 bases from J; bases unmatched to any gene: 19.

The CDR3 loop is CALGERRLGAYYSDKLIF. CDR3 in DNA: TGTGCTCTTGGGGAAAGGAGGCTGGGGGCCTATTACAGCGATAAACTCATCTTT. The genes are TRDV1 and TRDJ1; 7 bases map to TRDD3. Per the germline V gene, CDR1 is TSWWSYY and CDR2 is QGS. V lost 2 bases to trimming and J lost 4 bases; unmatched junction nucleotides: 16. This CDR3 is 18 amino acids long.